The sequence of this T cell receptor (beta chain) was determined in a study of cytomegalovirus exposure and HLA in healthy donors listed by TCRdb under 2017. A note on the overall study: According to a later analysis, the 120 validation repertoires were produced on the same platform as the 666 repertoires of the first cohort. High-throughput TCR immunosequencing, statistical association of individual TCRs with disease status, and machine learning were combined to predict cytomegalovirus infection status. Besides the first cohort of 666 subjects, a separate validation cohort made up of 95 to 150 different subjects was used. The study was designed to test whether signatures of past pathogen exposure could be identified by cataloging public T cell receptors.

Library preparation used the immunoSEQ multiplex PCR assay. The authors' analysis ran thus. To diagnose cytomegalovirus status from the catalog of TCR beta chain sequences, a statistical classification framework was built. TCRdb re-hosts the immuneACCESS table, in-frame sequences only. Its copies lack some clones; in the studies checked, an unresolved V gene accounts for under half of them, and the cause for the rest is not known. Clone size and V and J calls were adopted from that table, with D and trimming inferred from the DNA. For this sample there are 210,000 or so clones; around 88% appear just once. Jointly, the top ten make up around 3% of the sample. The CDR3 runs 15 amino acids, cysteine and phenylalanine included. Just CDR3 DNA is preserved here, 45 bases in frame from base 1. Based on the germline V gene, the CDR1 and CDR2 sequences are SGDLS and YYNGEE. V is cut by 5 bases and J by 6 bases, and the space between the germline ends is 17 bases.

A word on this clone: It lacks a known antigen. No much larger clone is present one base from it, and per-base qualities are unavailable.

The investigation overall reported the following: According to the authors, the approach could potentially be generalized to other disease states and immunological phenotypes. In vitro tests confirmed that a few of the cytomegalovirus-associated TCR beta chains recognize cytomegalovirus antigens. The study gave a list of under 200 TCR beta chains associated with cytomegalovirus. The classifier was reported to diagnose cytomegalovirus status with high specificity and sensitivity in both the original and validation cohorts. While some public TCRs were present in many individuals, most TCR sequences turned up only very rarely across donors. A later analysis lacked HLA typing for the validation cohort, so it scored co-occurrence in that cohort across all 120 or so repertoires. Subsequent analysis determined that TCRs grouped into clusters in the first cohort also showed a tendency toward co-occurrence across the 130 or so validation repertoires, and roughly 95% of cluster scores exceeded 0.

The donors belonged to the validation cohort of around 110 subjects, which was separate from the approximately 700-subject first cohort. The sequenced sample consisted of PBMCs. This receptor chain uses TRBV9 and TRBJ2-2; the best D guess is TRBD2, with 5 bases matching. The clonotype originates from a woman between 18 and 30 years old in good health and CMV-seronegative. The sequence in DNA is TGTGCCAGCAGTGCTAGCCAGGCGGCTCCCGGGGAGCTGTTTTTT. Its protein reads: CASSASQAAPGELFF.